This is a list of T cell receptor beta chains from one sample in a study of T cell repertoires in cytomegalovirus infection. These TCRs' antigens remain unknown. TCRdb re-derived calls from the reads in MiXCR, one entry per CDR3 protein. The repertoire holds about 74,000 distinct CDR3 sequences, with 25% to 30% as singletons. The sample was CD8+ T cells from cultured PBMCs, taken from culture after CMV antigen stimulation. The receptors come from a human donor in good health (CMV status not recorded). Some clones in this sample may be carry-over from other donors' samples. Both conserved end residues are part of each CDR3. D genes are given only for firm matches. Clone size is not always given. Where it is, it says once, few, many or a class for expanded clones.

j_gene: TRBJ2-2
d_gene: .
v_gene: TRBV19
abundance: many
len: 15
CDR3nt: TGTGCCAGTAGTATAGAACTTTCAGCCACCGGGGAGCTGTTTTTT
CDR3aa: CASSIELSATGELFF

j_gene: TRBJ2-7
d_gene: .
v_gene: TRBV6-2/TRBV6-3
abundance: few
len: 13
CDR3nt: TGTGCCAGCAGCCCCCCCCTATCCTACGAGCAGTACTTC
CDR3aa: CASSPPLSYEQYF

j_gene: TRBJ2-7
d_gene: TRBD2
v_gene: TRBV25-1
abundance: .
len: 16
CDR3nt: TGTGCCAGCAGCGGCCAGAGACTAGCGGATCCTTACGAGCAGTACTTC
CDR3aa: CASSGQRLADPYEQYF

j_gene: TRBJ2-7
d_gene: TRBD1
v_gene: TRBV7-2
abundance: .
len: 15
CDR3nt: TGTGCCAGCAGCTCAGATGGGACAGGGAACCACGAGCAGTACTTC
CDR3aa: CASSSDGTGNHEQYF

j_gene: TRBJ2-1
d_gene: .
v_gene: TRBV10-3
abundance: few
len: 13
CDR3nt: TGTGCCATCAGTGTGAGCAGCTACAATGAGCAGTTCTTC
CDR3aa: CAISVSSYNEQFF

j_gene: TRBJ2-1
d_gene: .
v_gene: TRBV28
abundance: .
len: 16
CDR3nt: TGTGCCAGCAGCCCGCTGGGCGGAGACTCCTACAATGAGCAGTTCTTC
CDR3aa: CASSPLGGDSYNEQFF

j_gene: TRBJ2-1
d_gene: TRBD2
v_gene: TRBV27
abundance: .
len: 14
CDR3nt: TGTGCCAGCATAGGTACTAGCGATTGGGGTGAGCAGTTCTTC
CDR3aa: CASIGTSDWGEQFF

j_gene: TRBJ1-4
d_gene: TRBD1
v_gene: TRBV7-2
abundance: many
len: 18
CDR3nt: TGTGCCAGCAGCTTATGGGACAGCCATGAAGCAACTAATGAAAAACTGTTTTTT
CDR3aa: CASSLWDSHEATNEKLFF

j_gene: TRBJ2-3
d_gene: .
v_gene: TRBV29-1
abundance: .
len: 14
CDR3nt: TGCAGCGTTCTGGGGCTTTTCACCACAGATACGCAGTATTTT
CDR3aa: CSVLGLFTTDTQYF

j_gene: TRBJ1-1
d_gene: .
v_gene: TRBV7-2
abundance: few
len: 15
CDR3nt: TGTGCCAGCAGCCGATGGGGGCAGATGAACACTGAAGCTTTCTTT
CDR3aa: CASSRWGQMNTEAFF

j_gene: TRBJ1-1
d_gene: TRBD1
v_gene: TRBV19
abundance: few
len: 13
CDR3nt: TGTGCCAGTAGTAGCAGGGGGCGTGGTGAAGCTTTCTTT
CDR3aa: CASSSRGRGEAFF

j_gene: TRBJ2-7
d_gene: TRBD2
v_gene: TRBV28
abundance: once
len: 16
CDR3nt: TGTGCCAGCAGCTACTCTAGCGGGAGGAGCTCCTACGAGCAGTACTTC
CDR3aa: CASSYSSGRSSYEQYF

j_gene: TRBJ2-2
d_gene: TRBD1
v_gene: TRBV7-2
abundance: few
len: 15
CDR3nt: TGTGCCAGCAGCTTACGGACAGGGGTGAACGGGGAGCTGTTTTTT
CDR3aa: CASSLRTGVNGELFF

j_gene: TRBJ1-6
d_gene: .
v_gene: TRBV7-2
abundance: .
len: 15
CDR3nt: TGTGCCAGCAGCGGACAGATTTATGGTAATTCACCCCTCCACTTT
CDR3aa: CASSGQIYGNSPLHF

j_gene: TRBJ2-1
d_gene: TRBD2
v_gene: TRBV28
abundance: many
len: 15
CDR3nt: TGTGCCAGCAGTTTACCTAGCGGGGGGTCCGATGAGCAGTTCTTC
CDR3aa: CASSLPSGGSDEQFF

j_gene: TRBJ2-5
d_gene: TRBD2
v_gene: TRBV11-3
abundance: few
len: 18
CDR3nt: TGTGCCAGCAGCTTAATTTCGGTAGCGGGGGGTCGCCAAGAGACCCAGTACTTC
CDR3aa: CASSLISVAGGRQETQYF

j_gene: TRBJ1-1
d_gene: .
v_gene: TRBV12-3/TRBV12-4
abundance: .
len: 13
CDR3nt: TGTGCCAGCACGCTCGGATCGAACACTGAAGCTTTCTTT
CDR3aa: CASTLGSNTEAFF

j_gene: TRBJ2-7
d_gene: TRBD1
v_gene: TRBV3-1
abundance: .
len: 14
CDR3nt: TGTGCCAGCAGCCAAGACGGGACAGGGTTCGAGCAGTACTTC
CDR3aa: CASSQDGTGFEQYF

j_gene: TRBJ2-3
d_gene: .
v_gene: TRBV11-2
abundance: once
len: 16
CDR3nt: TGTGCCAGCAGCGCCGGAGACGGAGGGAGCACAGATACGCAGTATTTT
CDR3aa: CASSAGDGGSTDTQYF

j_gene: TRBJ2-3
d_gene: TRBD2
v_gene: TRBV11-2
abundance: many
len: 18
CDR3nt: TGTGCCAGCAGCCCCAAGCGGGGCCCCGGGGGAGAGGGAGATACGCAGTATTTT
CDR3aa: CASSPKRGPGGEGDTQYF

j_gene: TRBJ2-1
d_gene: .
v_gene: TRBV27
abundance: .
len: 16
CDR3nt: TGTGCCAGCGGCCCGCGGCAGGGAGAAACCTACAATGAGCAGTTCTTC
CDR3aa: CASGPRQGETYNEQFF

j_gene: TRBJ2-1
d_gene: TRBD2
v_gene: TRBV7-9
abundance: many
len: 17
CDR3nt: TGTGCCAGCAGCTCCCAACGTCTAGCGGGGGGGAGGAATGAGCAGTTCTTC
CDR3aa: CASSSQRLAGGRNEQFF

j_gene: TRBJ2-2
d_gene: .
v_gene: TRBV10-3
abundance: many
len: 13
CDR3nt: TGTGCCATCAAGGCAGGGAGCACCGGGGAGCTGTTTTTT
CDR3aa: CAIKAGSTGELFF

j_gene: TRBJ2-1
d_gene: TRBD2
v_gene: TRBV27
abundance: few
len: 14
CDR3nt: TGTGCCAGCGCTATAGCGGGAGGAGACAATGAGCAGTTCTTC
CDR3aa: CASAIAGGDNEQFF

j_gene: TRBJ1-5
d_gene: .
v_gene: TRBV5-8
abundance: .
len: 14
CDR3nt: TGTGCCAGCAGCTTGGACGGCGCCAATCAGCCCCAGCATTTT
CDR3aa: CASSLDGANQPQHF

j_gene: TRBJ1-4
d_gene: TRBD1
v_gene: TRBV7-9
abundance: .
len: 19
CDR3nt: TGTGCCAGCAGCCCCAGGGGGCGGTCGGAGATTGCAACTAATGAAAAACTGTTTTTT
CDR3aa: CASSPRGRSEIATNEKLFF

j_gene: TRBJ2-3
d_gene: .
v_gene: TRBV27
abundance: .
len: 16
CDR3nt: TGTGCCAGCAGTTTATCTGGCGGACCCAGCACAGATACGCAGTATTTT
CDR3aa: CASSLSGGPSTDTQYF

j_gene: TRBJ2-1
d_gene: .
v_gene: TRBV27
abundance: few
len: 12
CDR3nt: TGTGCCAGCAGTTTACCCTCGCGGGAGCAGTTCTTC
CDR3aa: CASSLPSREQFF

j_gene: TRBJ2-3
d_gene: .
v_gene: TRBV6-1
abundance: many
len: 12
CDR3nt: TGTGCCAGACTGACCCACACAGATACGCAGTATTTT
CDR3aa: CARLTHTDTQYF

j_gene: TRBJ1-3
d_gene: .
v_gene: TRBV7-9
abundance: .
len: 14
CDR3nt: TGTGCCAGCAGCTTAGATCCCGCTGGGAACACCATATATTTT
CDR3aa: CASSLDPAGNTIYF

j_gene: TRBJ2-6
d_gene: TRBD1
v_gene: TRBV12-3/TRBV12-4
abundance: .
len: 18
CDR3nt: TGTGCCAGCAACTACCGGGACAGGGTTTTCTCTGGGGCCAACGTCCTGACTTTC
CDR3aa: CASNYRDRVFSGANVLTF

j_gene: TRBJ1-5
d_gene: .
v_gene: TRBV7-4
abundance: .
len: 14
CDR3nt: TGTGCCAGCAGCTTGAGCCTAGGAAATCAGCCCCAGCATTTT
CDR3aa: CASSLSLGNQPQHF

j_gene: TRBJ2-1
d_gene: .
v_gene: TRBV20-1
abundance: few
len: 16
CDR3nt: TGCAGTGCTAGAGATCCTCACCCCAGAAGAGACAATGAGCAGTTCTTC
CDR3aa: CSARDPHPRRDNEQFF

j_gene: TRBJ2-6
d_gene: .
v_gene: TRBV6-5
abundance: .
len: 15
CDR3nt: TGTGCCAGCACCTACGGGGTGTCTGGGGCCAACGTCCTGACTTTC
CDR3aa: CASTYGVSGANVLTF

j_gene: TRBJ1-2
d_gene: TRBD1
v_gene: TRBV11-2
abundance: .
len: 16
CDR3nt: TGTGCCAGCAGCGCCACCGGGACAGATGCTAACTATGGCTACACCTTC
CDR3aa: CASSATGTDANYGYTF

j_gene: TRBJ1-4
d_gene: .
v_gene: TRBV7-3
abundance: .
len: 14
CDR3nt: TGTGCCAGCAGCCCGCTAATGGGGGATGAAAAACTGTTTTTT
CDR3aa: CASSPLMGDEKLFF

j_gene: TRBJ2-7
d_gene: .
v_gene: TRBV6-5
abundance: .
len: 15
CDR3nt: TGTGCCAGCAGTTACTCGGACAGCTTGGAGGGTGAGCAGTACTTC
CDR3aa: CASSYSDSLEGEQYF

j_gene: TRBJ2-7
d_gene: .
v_gene: TRBV20-1
abundance: few
len: 14
CDR3nt: TGCAGTGCTAGATCCCGGGACGGCGGGTACGAGCAGTACTTC
CDR3aa: CSARSRDGGYEQYF

j_gene: TRBJ2-1
d_gene: .
v_gene: TRBV5-1
abundance: .
len: 11
CDR3nt: TGCGCCAGCAGCTCGTCTGTTGAGCAGTTCTTC
CDR3aa: CASSSSVEQFF